A single sample gave rise to the 14 T cell receptor beta chains below, sequenced in a study of shared clonotypes between healthy human individuals. The assay was immunoSEQ multiplex PCR, and TCRdb's table has in-frame clones only and misses some. The table lists over a million clones, around 97% of them singletons. The specimen sequenced was naive CD4+ T cells sorted from blood. As to subset: CD45RA+ positively selected. The source is a man aged 30-40 years in good health.

This sequence joins TRBV29-1 and TRBJ2-5; 9 nucleotides align to TRBD1. Germline CDR1 SQVTM, CDR2 ANQGSEA. V lost 6 bases to trimming and J lost 2 bases; unmatched junction nucleotides: 7. This CDR3 has 14 amino acids. The CDR3 sequence: CSVEDRGSQETQYF. The CDR3 bases are TGCAGCGTAGAGGACAGGGGATCTCAAGAGACCCAGTACTTC.

The J gene is TRBJ1-2, the V gene TRBV21-1. TRBV21-1 is recorded as a pseudogene. The CDR3 is 16 amino acids. CDR3 bases: TGTGCCAGCAGCGTTCGGGTGGGGAGGGGGCGGTATGGCTACACCTTC. Its protein product is CASSVRVGRGRYGYTF.

This clone appeared a single time. The rearrangement links TRBV5-1 to TRBJ2-1, with 9 bases lining up with TRBD1. Germline V lookup: CDR1 SGHRS, CDR2 YFSETQ. With 2 bases clipped from V and 7 bases from J, the junction kept 7 bases outside the gene matches. CDR3 length equals 15 residues. CDR3 region: CASSFRDRVGNEQFF. CDR3 in DNA: TGCGCCAGCAGCTTCCGGGACAGGGTGGGAAATGAGCAGTTCTTC.

The chain employs TRBV30 and TRBJ2-6; 8 bases are shared with TRBD1. V dropped 5 bases and J dropped 12; count of bases not matched to a gene: 12. The V gene's germline CDR1 is GTSNPN and CDR2 SVGIG (reference sequence). CDR3 size: 14 residues. This chain's CDR3 is CAWATWGQVAVLTF. CDR3 nucleotide sequence: TGTGCCTGGGCTACCTGGGGACAGGTTGCCGTCCTGACTTTC.

J is TRBJ2-7 and V is TRBV5-1; 11 bases line up with TRBD2. The V and J ends lost 4 bases and 0 bases, in that order; junction bases with no gene match: 0. The germline V gene encodes CDR1 SGHRS and CDR2 YFSETQ. The CDR3 is made up of 14 amino acids. In nucleotides, the CDR3 is TGCGCCAGCAGCACTAGCGGGAGCTCCTACGAGCAGTACTTC. Its translation: CASSTSGSSYEQYF.

The rearrangement joins TRBV18 to TRBJ2-1; 7 bases map to TRBD2. Germline CDR1 reads KGHSH; CDR2 reads LQKENI. The junction had 13 bases not matched to a gene; V was cut back by 4 bases and J by 7 bases. CDR3 length: 16 amino acids. The CDR3 DNA reads as TGTGCCAGCTCACTCCTATCCGCGGGAGATTTGAATGAGCAGTTCTTC. Its translation is CASSLLSAGDLNEQFF.

With regard to this clone: The same CDR3 arises from other DNA sequences in this sample as well. The rearrangement uses TRBV5-4 and TRBJ2-1; D is unresolved. The germline CDR1 and CDR2 sequences are SGHNT and YYREEE (reference sequence). The CDR3 runs 15 residues. V was shortened by 0 bases and J by 0 bases, with 7 bases between the two germline ends. CDR3 nucleotide sequence: TGTGCCAGCAGCTTGGAGGGATCCTCCTACAATGAGCAGTTCTTC. It translates to CASSLEGSSYNEQFF.

CDR3 sequence: CACGTSPTDTQYF. CDR3 DNA: TGTGCCTGCGGGACTAGTCCGACAGATACGCAGTATTTT. This chain connects TRBV9 to TRBJ2-3; 8 nucleotides line up with TRBD2. This CDR3 contains 13 residues. Germline V gene data show CDR1 as SGDLS and CDR2 as YYNGEE. J gave up 3 bases and V 10 bases, and 7 bases lay outside the gene matches.

A single count supports this clone. This rearrangement joins TRBV5-1 to TRBJ2-5; 10 bases line up with TRBD2. Germline V gene sequence: CDR1 SGHRS, CDR2 YFSETQ. J was trimmed by 5 bases and V by 3 bases; bases with no gene match: 10. The CDR3 is 16 amino acids. The DNA for the CDR3 is TGCGCCAGCAGCTATGAGAGCGGGAGGGCCGGGGAGACCCAGTACTTC. This gives the protein CASSYESGRAGETQYF. Variable domain in full (rest from reference TRBV5-1 and TRBJ2-5): KAGVTQTPRYLIKTRGQQVTLSCSPISGHRSVSWYQQTPGQGLQFLFEYFSETQRNKGNFPGRFSGRQFSNSRSEMNVSTLELGDSALYLCASSYESGRAGETQYFGPGTRLLVL.

This chain uses TRBV19 with TRBJ2-6; D may be TRBD1 (6 bases). V lost 3 bases, J lost 0 bases, and 24 bases lay in between. The germline V gene has CDR1 LNHDA and CDR2 SQIVND (reference sequence). CDR3 size: 21 residues. The CDR3 spells CASSIFGLGRGPLSGANVLTF. The CDR3 bases are TGTGCCAGTAGTATCTTTGGACTGGGCAGGGGCCCTCTCTCTGGGGCCAACGTCCTGACTTTC.

The CDR3 region has the DNA TGCCGCGTGGGCAAACAAGAGACCCAGTACTTC. Translating it yields CRVGKQETQYF. The chain couples TRBV20-1 to TRBJ2-5; D ambiguous. Germline V CDR1 and CDR2: DFQATT, SNEGSKA (reference sequence). The CDR3 covers 11 residues.

This clone was picked up one time. The chain combines TRBV11-1 with TRBJ2-7, with D uncertain. The length of the CDR3 is 12 residues. Germline V CDR1 and CDR2: SGHAT, FQDESV (reference sequence). The V end lost 3 bases, the J end lost 0 bases, and 3 bases lay between the germline ends. The CDR3 DNA reads TGTGCCAGCAGCTTGAGCTCCTACGAGCAGTACTTC. Its translation is CASSLSSYEQYF.

About this clone itself: This CDR3 is also generated by other DNA sequences in the sample. The chain uses TRBV9 and TRBJ1-3, with 7 bases identical to TRBD1. CDR1 and CDR2 from the germline V gene are SGDLS and YYNGEE. Unmatched junction bases numbered 2, after V lost 3 bases and J lost 2 bases. This CDR3 region has 14 residues. For the CDR3, the DNA is TGTGCCAGCAGCGCAGGGACAGCTGGAAACACCATATATTTT. Translation: CASSAGTAGNTIYF.

The genes are TRBV29-1 and TRBJ2-1; D might be TRBD1 (5 bases). CDR3 size: 16 residues. CDR1 and CDR2 from the germline V gene are SQVTM and ANQGSEA. V lost 8 bases and J lost 4, with 24 bases in between. The CDR3 loop is CSTLSSQGISYNEQFF. The CDR3 DNA sequence: TGCAGCACCCTAAGTTCCCAGGGTATCTCATACAATGAGCAGTTCTTC.